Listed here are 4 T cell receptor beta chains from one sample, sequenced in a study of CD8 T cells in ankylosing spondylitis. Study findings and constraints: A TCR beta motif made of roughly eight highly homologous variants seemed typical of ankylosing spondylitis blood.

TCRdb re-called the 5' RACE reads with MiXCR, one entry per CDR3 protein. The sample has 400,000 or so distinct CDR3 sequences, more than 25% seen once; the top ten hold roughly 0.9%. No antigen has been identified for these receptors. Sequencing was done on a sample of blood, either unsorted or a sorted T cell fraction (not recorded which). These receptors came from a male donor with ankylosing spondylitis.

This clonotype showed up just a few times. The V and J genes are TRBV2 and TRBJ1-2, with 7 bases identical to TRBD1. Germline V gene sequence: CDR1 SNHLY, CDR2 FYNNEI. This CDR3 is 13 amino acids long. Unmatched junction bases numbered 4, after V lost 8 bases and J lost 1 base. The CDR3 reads CASVQGVNYGYTF. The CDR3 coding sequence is TGTGCCAGCGTCCAGGGGGTTAACTATGGCTACACCTTC.

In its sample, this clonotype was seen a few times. CDR3 nucleotide sequence: TGTGCCAGCAGTTTAATTGGCGTACTAGCGGGAGGGTTCTTC. The encoded protein is CASSLIGVLAGGFF. The rearrangement joins TRBV12-3 or TRBV12-4 to TRBJ2-1; 12 bases map to TRBD2. The CDR3 has 14 amino acids. V lost 2 bases and J lost 15; bases outside the gene matches: 8.

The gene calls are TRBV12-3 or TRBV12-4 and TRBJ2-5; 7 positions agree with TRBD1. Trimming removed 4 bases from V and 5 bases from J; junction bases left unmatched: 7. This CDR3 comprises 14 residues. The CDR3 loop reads CASSSRTGLETQYF. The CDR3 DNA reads TGTGCCAGCAGTTCGAGGACAGGCTTGGAGACCCAGTACTTC.

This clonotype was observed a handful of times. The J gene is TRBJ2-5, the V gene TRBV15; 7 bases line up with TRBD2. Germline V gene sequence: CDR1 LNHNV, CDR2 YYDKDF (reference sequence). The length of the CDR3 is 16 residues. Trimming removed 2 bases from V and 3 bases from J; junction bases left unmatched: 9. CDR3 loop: CATSRPGTGGKETQYF. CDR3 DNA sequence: TGTGCCACCAGCAGACCCGGGACGGGGGGAAAAGAGACCCAGTACTTC.